This T cell receptor (beta chain) was sequenced during a study of cytomegalovirus exposure and HLA in healthy donors. Notes on the study in general: Later analysis indicated greater clonal expansion among HLA-associated TCR beta chains than among equally common other chains. The Asian-associated ancestry cluster reportedly had fewer N-insertions than the roughly 670-donor mean in a later analysis.

PCR involved 60 Vbeta and 13 Jbeta primers. Produced via immunoSEQ multiplex PCR; TCRdb's table is partial and in-frame only. The sample yields more than 85,000 clones, 76% seen once. Note on this clone: What it recognizes is unknown.

Nominally healthy donors provided the samples, though records likely missed some immune exposures. This CDR3 has 14 amino acids. From germline, CDR1 is SNHLY and CDR2 FYNNEI. With 8 bases clipped from V and 10 bases from J, the junction kept 11 bases outside the gene matches. The chain employs TRBV2 and TRBJ2-1; 10 bases fit TRBD1. The receptor comes from a man aged 40-50 years in good health and CMV-seronegative. The specimen was PBMCs. CDR3 amino acids: CASFADRGFGEQFF. The CDR3 nucleotides are TGTGCCAGCTTCGCGGACAGGGGGTTCGGGGAGCAGTTCTTC.